The 27 T cell receptor beta chains below come from one sample, sequenced in a study of T cell repertoires in aging, cancer and after chemotherapy. TRB rearrangements spanning V, D and J were amplified using mixed TRB-A/B primers. TCRdb redid the calling of the multiplex PCR reads with MiXCR, one entry per CDR3 protein. The sample records under 2,000 distinct CDR3 sequences, roughly 30% being singletons. Peripheral blood genomic DNA, not sorted cells or RNA, was the template. The specimen was blood. These receptors all come from a human donor with a solid tumor.

Judged by abundance, this clonotype is large. The chain combines TRBV19 with TRBJ1-2; D not resolved. Germline assignment: CDR1 LNHDA and CDR2 SQIVND (reference sequence). V lost 0 bases, J lost 0 bases, and 8 bases lay in between. The CDR3 loop spans 15 amino acids. CDR3 sequence (DNA): TGTGCCAGTAGTATAGACGGCAGAACTAACTATGGCTACACCTTC. This sequence encodes CASSIDGRTNYGYTF.

Only a few counts were recorded for this clonotype. This chain links TRBV7-2 with TRBJ2-5; D unclear. The CDR3 totals 14 residues. Between the trimmed V and J ends, which lost 3 bases and 5 bases, there was a span of 13 bases. Germline assignment: CDR1 SGHTA and CDR2 FQGNSA. DNA for the CDR3: TGTGCCAGCAGCTTGGAACAAGGGAAGGAGACCCAGTACTTC. This codes for CASSLEQGKETQYF.

The chain couples TRBV28 to TRBJ1-1; D unresolved. Trimming took 5 bases from V and 5 from J, leaving 9 bases between them. Germline V gene data show CDR1 as MDHEN and CDR2 as SYDVKM. This CDR3 comprises 12 residues. The CDR3 here is CASSRGSTEAFF. The DNA of the CDR3 is TGTGCCAGCAGTCGAGGGAGTACTGAAGCTTTCTTT.

The chain couples TRBV28 to TRBJ1-2, with 8 bases aligning to TRBD1. CDR1 MDHEN and CDR2 SYDVKM come from the germline V gene. Unmatched junction bases numbered 8, after V lost 6 bases and J lost 2 bases. The CDR3 contains 15 residues. The CDR3 DNA sequence: TGTGCCAGCAGGGGAGGGACAGGAATCAACTATGGCTACACCTTC. This gives the protein CASRGGTGINYGYTF.

Only a few counts were recorded for this clonotype. The V and J genes are TRBV19 and TRBJ2-3; no clear D gene. Looked up from germline, CDR1 is LNHDA and CDR2 is SQIVND (reference sequence). The CDR3 length is 16 residues. V lost 3 bases, J lost 2 bases, and 15 bases lay in between. CDR3 protein: CASSIRVDLVTDTQYF. The CDR3 nucleotides are TGTGCCAGTAGTATTCGTGTGGACCTCGTCACAGATACGCAGTATTTT.

The J gene is TRBJ1-2, the V gene TRBV6-2 or TRBV6-3; perhaps TRBD1 as D (5 bases). Between the trimmed V and J ends, which lost 8 bases and 7 bases, there was a span of 17 bases. Germline CDR1 and CDR2: MNHEY and SVGEGT. The CDR3 loop spans 13 amino acids. The CDR3 coding sequence is TGTGCCAGCGTGGGCTCACCGGGACGTGGCTACACCTTC. It yields the protein CASVGSPGRGYTF.

The V gene is TRBV4-1, the J gene TRBJ2-3; TRBD2 matches at 13 bases. CDR1 is MGHRA and CDR2 is YSYEKL in the germline V gene. The CDR3 consists of 16 residues. V was pared by 3 bases and J by 3 bases, with 3 bases of the junction left unmatched. The CDR3 loop reads CASSHGTSGVTDTQYF. The CDR3 coding sequence is TGCGCCAGCAGCCATGGGACTAGCGGGGTTACAGATACGCAGTATTTT.

This chain joins TRBV20-1 and TRBJ2-3, with D tentatively TRBD2 (5 bases). Germline V gene lookup returns CDR1 DFQATT and CDR2 SNEGSKA (reference sequence). The ends were cut back, 0 bases at V and 4 bases at J, with 20 bases in the middle. CDR3 size: 17 residues. DNA for the CDR3: TGCAGTGCTAGAGATTCATGGGGTGCCGCGCGGGCAGATACGCAGTATTTT. This encodes CSARDSWGAARADTQYF.

The rearrangement joins TRBV6-5 to TRBJ1-4, with D unclear. The CDR3 extends over 15 amino acids. Trimming took off 3 bases at V and 6 bases at J, with 14 bases between the two ends. Germline V lookup: CDR1 MNHEY, CDR2 SVGAGI. DNA of the CDR3: TGTGCCAGCAGTTATGAGGGCCCCGCGGATGAAAAACTGTTTTTT. Encoded protein: CASSYEGPADEKLFF.

V gene TRBV7-9 combines with J gene TRBJ2-1; D is unresolved. The ends were cut back, 2 bases at V and 6 bases at J, with 11 bases in the middle. The CDR3 sequence is 14 residues long. CDR1 SEHNR and CDR2 FQNEAQ come from the germline V gene (reference sequence). CDR3 amino acids: CASSLSIRVNEQFF. CDR3 nucleotides: TGTGCCAGCAGCTTAAGCATTAGGGTCAATGAGCAGTTCTTC.

Within the sample, this clonotype is large. The rearrangement joins TRBV6-8 to TRBJ2-3; TRBD2 matches 8 bases. Germline CDR1 and CDR2: MNHGY and SAAAGT. V lost 4 bases, J lost 3 bases, and 6 bases stayed unmatched. The CDR3 contains 15 residues. CDR3 DNA: TGTGCCAGCAGTTCCTATCCGGGAGGGACAGATACGCAGTATTTT. As protein: CASSSYPGGTDTQYF.

This clonotype is large (0.1 to 1%) within its sample. The J gene is TRBJ2-7, the V gene TRBV6-5; 8 bases agree with TRBD1. The V and J ends lost 2 bases and 6 bases, in that order; junction bases with no gene match: 9. This CDR3 has 15 amino acids. The V gene's germline CDR1 is MNHEY and CDR2 SVGAGI. The chain's CDR3 is CASSYLRDRSSEQYF. The DNA for the CDR3 is TGTGCCAGCAGTTACCTCCGGGACAGGAGTTCCGAGCAGTACTTC.

This clonotype turned up a few times. This chain uses TRBV20-1 with TRBJ2-1; 7 bases map to TRBD2. Germline loops: CDR1 DFQATT, CDR2 SNEGSKA (reference sequence). The CDR3 sequence is 17 residues long. The trim removed 2 bases at V and 7 bases at J, leaving 17 bases unmatched. Here the CDR3 reads CSARLFGGSQVGNEQFF. The DNA for the CDR3 is TGCAGTGCTAGACTCTTCGGCGGGAGCCAAGTGGGGAATGAGCAGTTCTTC.

This chain uses TRBV4-1 with TRBJ1-3; D is perhaps TRBD1 (5 bases). The germline CDR1 and CDR2 sequences are MGHRA and YSYEKL. The CDR3 runs to 13 residues. V was trimmed by 2 bases and J by 8 bases, leaving 10 bases between them. The CDR3 DNA is TGCGCCAGCAGCCAATCCAGGGTCGACACCATATATTTT. Translated, it gives CASSQSRVDTIYF.

The chain employs TRBV6-1 and TRBJ2-2; no reliable D call. This CDR3 has 14 amino acids. Trimming cost V 7 bases and J 6 bases, with 15 bases left between them. CDR1 is MNHNS, CDR2 SASEGT, per germline. The CDR3 loop is CASNFDVSPGELFF. DNA for the CDR3: TGTGCCAGCAACTTCGACGTGAGCCCCGGGGAGCTGTTTTTT.

This clonotype was counted only a few times. At one of its ends the junction is not consistent with the germline gene, which may arise from a read error. The chain couples TRBV10-3 to TRBJ2-2; D remains ambiguous. Germline loops: CDR1 ENHRY, CDR2 SYGVKD. CDR3 size: 13 residues. This CDR3 reads CAVRSPLGGELFF. In DNA form, the CDR3 reads TGTGCCGTCAGGTCCCCCCTGGGCGGGGAGCTGTTTTTT.

This clonotype was observed a few times. V gene TRBV19 combines with J gene TRBJ1-3, with D uncertain. This CDR3 region has 13 residues. Looked up from germline, CDR1 is LNHDA and CDR2 is SQIVND (reference sequence). V shed 9 bases and J shed 1 base, with 10 bases lying between them. Here the CDR3 DNA reads TGTGCCAGCACCCGGACGTCTGGAAACACCATATATTTT. This sequence encodes CASTRTSGNTIYF.

This rearrangement joins TRBV6-1 to TRBJ1-2, with 8 bases identical to TRBD1. Trimming removed 5 bases from V and 4 bases from J; junction bases left unmatched: 9. This CDR3 contains 15 residues. The germline gives CDR1 MNHNS, CDR2 SASEGT. CDR3 in amino acids: CASSPTDRATYGYTF. The CDR3 DNA reads as TGTGCCAGCAGTCCAACGGACAGGGCAACCTATGGCTACACCTTC.

Points on this clonotype: A much larger clone differs from this one at a single base, so this may be a read error. The chain employs TRBV6-6 and TRBJ2-1; the D gene is possibly TRBD2 (5 bases). The CDR3 length is 15 residues. Germline V gene sequence: CDR1 MNHNY, CDR2 SVGAGI (reference sequence). In DNA form, the CDR3 reads TGTGTCAGCAAGCCATACGGGATATCCTACAATGAGCAGTTCTTC. Translated, it gives CVSKPYGISYNEQFF.

This clonotype counts as large. The chain couples TRBV6-5 to TRBJ1-6, with D possibly TRBD1 on 5 matching bases. V dropped 0 bases and J dropped 2 bases, with 5 bases sitting between them. Germline CDR1 is MNHEY and CDR2 is SVGAGI. There are 15 residues in the CDR3. The CDR3 here is CASSYSTAYNSPLHF. The CDR3 DNA is TGTGCCAGCAGTTACTCGACAGCCTATAATTCACCCCTCCACTTT.

The sample holds a few counts of this clonotype. This chain links TRBV27 with TRBJ2-7; no clear D. Germline V lookup: CDR1 MNHEY, CDR2 SMNVEV (reference sequence). The CDR3 has 12 amino acids. The V end was cut by 8 bases, the J end by 0 bases, with 8 bases between. The CDR3 sequence: CASYSSSYEQYF. CDR3 nucleotide sequence: TGTGCCAGCTACTCGAGCTCCTACGAGCAGTACTTC.

The sample holds a few counts of this clonotype. The chain carries TRBV12-3 or TRBV12-4 and TRBJ2-7; TRBD2 agrees at 14 bases. The CDR3 has 18 amino acids. Unmatched junction bases numbered 10, after V lost 3 bases and J lost 3 bases. DNA of the CDR3: TGTGCCAGCAGTTTCCAGACTAGCGGGAGGGCCTACCTCTACGAGCAGTACTTC. Translated, it gives CASSFQTSGRAYLYEQYF.

The chain links TRBV20-1 to TRBJ1-4; tentative D call: TRBD1 (6 bases). Trimming took 3 bases from V and 8 from J, leaving 19 bases between them. CDR1 and CDR2 from the germline V gene are DFQATT and SNEGSKA (reference sequence). This CDR3 is 15 amino acids long. The CDR3 loop reads CSASPPAGAGEKLFF. The CDR3 DNA reads TGCAGTGCTAGTCCTCCAGCGGGGGCTGGCGAAAAACTGTTTTTT.

A note on this clonotype: One junction end disagrees with the germline gene, perhaps due to a read error. This chain links TRBV5-5 with TRBJ1-1, with D tentatively TRBD1 (5 bases). CDR1 SGHKS and CDR2 YYEKEE come from the germline V gene (reference sequence). This CDR3 is 13 amino acids long. The CDR3 nucleotides read TGTGCCAGCCCAGCGGAGGGGTACACTAAAGCTTTCTTT. This gives the protein CASPAEGYTKAFF.

CDR3 residues: CASSRGPEQPQHF. CDR3 sequence (DNA): TGTGCCAGCAGCCGAGGACCCGAACAGCCCCAGCATTTT. The chain carries TRBV5-6 and TRBJ1-5; D is ambiguous. V lost 4 bases, J lost 7 bases, and 12 bases lay in between. The CDR3 runs 13 residues. Germline V gene data show CDR1 as SGHDT and CDR2 as YYEEEE.

V is TRBV6-1 and J is TRBJ1-1; D is undetermined. The CDR3 spans 14 residues. Germline V gives CDR1 MNHNS, CDR2 SASEGT. Trimming cost V 3 bases and J 1 base, with 9 bases left between them. CDR3 coding DNA: TGTGCCAGCAGTGATCCCGCCAGGAACACTGAAGCTTTCTTT. This codes for CASSDPARNTEAFF.

With respect to this clonotype: This may stem from a read error, because a much larger clone lies one nucleotide away. The gene calls are TRBV6-5 and TRBJ1-6; D unresolved. The CDR3 length is 15 residues. Germline V gives CDR1 MNHEY, CDR2 SVGAGI. CDR3 sequence: CASSSRPSGNLPLHF. In DNA, the CDR3 is TGTGCCAGCAGTTCCCGTCCGAGTGGGAATTTACCCCTCCACTTT.